The 9 T cell receptor beta chains in this list originate from one sample, sequenced in a study of memory CD4+ T cells and cytomegalovirus serostatus. Sequencing used immunoSEQ multiplex PCR; TCRdb keeps in-frame clones, though not all of them. The sample carries approximately 49,000 clones, under 80% recorded once. The sort gate was single viable CD3+CD4+CD8-CD45RO+ cells for memory CD4+ T cells. The sequenced material came from memory CD4+ T cells from blood. The receptor source for this set is an adult in good health and CMV-seronegative.

CDR3 in DNA: TGCGCCAGCAGCTTAGTACTAGCGGGGGGAGATAATGAGCAGTTCTTC. Translation gives CASSLVLAGGDNEQFF. The genes are TRBV5-1 and TRBJ2-1, with 12 bases identical to TRBD2. Germline assignment: CDR1 SGHRS and CDR2 YFSETQ. This CDR3 has 16 residues. Unmatched junction bases numbered 7, after V lost 2 bases and J lost 7 bases.

This sequence joins TRBV23-1 and TRBJ1-3; D remains unclear. TRBV23-1 is placed among ORFs of uncertain function. V was cut by 0 bases and J by 4 bases, with 10 bases left in between. There are 15 residues in the CDR3. In nucleotides, the CDR3 is TGCGCCAGCAGTCAATCGGAAAGCCCCGGAAACACCATATATTTT. Translation gives CASSQSESPGNTIYF.

The V gene is TRBV27, the J gene TRBJ2-3; 8 bases align to TRBD1. The CDR3 runs 14 residues. Looked up from germline, CDR1 is MNHEY and CDR2 is SMNVEV (reference sequence). The V and J ends lost 6 bases and 2 bases, in that order; junction bases with no gene match: 4. CDR3 region: CASRLTGATDTQYF. The CDR3 DNA sequence: TGTGCCAGCAGGCTGACAGGGGCCACAGATACGCAGTATTTT.

The chain recombines TRBV18 with TRBJ2-2, with 8 bases lining up with TRBD1. Germline V gene sequence: CDR1 KGHSH, CDR2 LQKENI. The CDR3 spans 15 residues. V gave up 2 bases and J gave up 7 bases; unmatched junction bases: 6. The CDR3 DNA reads TGTGCCAGCTCACCAGCAGGGGGCAGCGTCGGGGAGCTGTTTTTT. It is translated as CASSPAGGSVGELFF.

The chain couples TRBV19 to TRBJ1-2; D is undetermined. Per germline, CDR1 LNHDA and CDR2 SQIVND (reference sequence). Trimming left V 6 bases short and J 3 bases short, with 11 bases between. The CDR3 spans 13 residues. The CDR3 loop is CASRIVQYYGYTF. In DNA, the CDR3 is TGTGCCAGTAGGATTGTGCAGTACTATGGCTACACCTTC.

The V and J genes are TRBV5-1 and TRBJ1-4; unclear D gene. V was clipped by 2 bases and J by 4 bases, with 9 bases between them. Looked up from germline, CDR1 is SGHRS and CDR2 is YFSETQ. The CDR3 consists of 14 residues. The CDR3: CASSFAGYNEKLFF. Written as DNA, the CDR3 is TGCGCCAGCAGCTTTGCTGGATATAATGAAAAACTGTTTTTT. Full variable domain (remainder filled in from reference TRBV5-1 and TRBJ1-4): KAGVTQTPRYLIKTRGQQVTLSCSPISGHRSVSWYQQTPGQGLQFLFEYFSETQRNKGNFPGRFSGRQFSNSRSEMNVSTLELGDSALYLCASSFAGYNEKLFFGSGTQLSVL.

The J gene is TRBJ2-5, the V gene TRBV2; D remains ambiguous. There are 14 residues in the CDR3. V was pared by 7 bases and J by 1 base, with 13 bases between. Germline V gives CDR1 SNHLY, CDR2 FYNNEI. The CDR3 DNA reads TGTGCCAGCACGATGGTTAGCCTCCAAGAGACCCAGTACTTC. Its translation is CASTMVSLQETQYF.

In this sample, this clone turned up a few times. V and J are TRBV29-1 and TRBJ1-2, with 9 bases that match TRBD1. Germline loops: CDR1 SQVTM, CDR2 ANQGSEA. Trimming removed 2 bases from V and 8 bases from J; junction bases left unmatched: 6. CDR3 length: 13 residues. The CDR3 DNA follows: TGCAGCGTTGAATCACAGGGGGCGGCCGGCTACACCTTC. Its protein product is CSVESQGAAGYTF.

The rearrangement joins TRBV19 to TRBJ2-1; tentatively, D is TRBD1 (5 bases). Germline-derived CDR1 and CDR2 are LNHDA and SQIVND (reference sequence). This CDR3 has 13 residues. The ends were cut back, 5 bases at V and 3 bases at J, with 8 bases in the middle. As DNA, the CDR3 is TGTGCCAGTAGTTCACAGGTCTACAATGAGCAGTTCTTC. It encodes CASSSQVYNEQFF.